One and the same sample provided the 11 T cell receptor beta chains below, sequenced in a study of T cells after yellow fever vaccination. TCRdb independently ran MiXCR on the 5' RACE reads; one entry per CDR3 protein. The sample yields 50,000 to 75,000 distinct CDR3 sequences, more than 5.5% seen once. The source material was CD8+ T cells sorted from PBMCs, sampled on the day of the first yellow fever vaccination. The receptors come from a young man who received the YFV17D yellow fever vaccine.

This clonotype has ten or more counts. V gene TRBV10-2 combines with J gene TRBJ2-5; D is perhaps TRBD1 or TRBD2 (5 bases each). The CDR3 runs to 14 residues. From germline, CDR1 is WSHSY and CDR2 SAAADI. Trimming stripped 0 bases from V and 3 bases from J, with 8 bases between. CDR3 sequence: CASSESGTEETQYF. The CDR3 DNA sequence: TGCGCCAGCAGTGAGTCAGGGACGGAAGAGACCCAGTACTTC.

This clonotype came up a few times. CDR3 residues: CASSLGSYLGTEAFF. The CDR3 region has the DNA TGCGCCAGCAGCTTGGGCAGCTACTTAGGAACTGAAGCTTTCTTT. J is TRBJ1-1 and V is TRBV5-1; unclear D gene. This CDR3 contains 15 residues. V gave up 0 bases and J gave up 5 bases, with 14 bases separating them. CDR1 SGHRS and CDR2 YFSETQ come from the germline V gene.

This clonotype was found a few times. This rearrangement joins TRBV20-1 to TRBJ2-6; D call uncertain. In germline, CDR1 is DFQATT, CDR2 SNEGSKA (reference sequence). CDR3 length: 17 residues. Trimming removed 6 bases from V and 0 bases from J, with 18 bases in between. CDR3 coding DNA: TGCAGTGCGCTAGACCCTCACAAAGGCTCTGGGGCCAACGTCCTGACTTTC. The encoded protein is CSALDPHKGSGANVLTF.

In its sample, this clonotype was seen many times. This chain links TRBV10-2 with TRBJ2-5, with D hard to call. The ends were cut back, 10 bases at V and 5 bases at J, with 17 bases in the middle. Germline V gives CDR1 WSHSY, CDR2 SAAADI. The CDR3 has 13 residues. The CDR3 DNA follows: TGCGCCACCTCGAGAGGCCACCGGGAGACCCAGTACTTC. As protein: CATSRGHRETQYF.

This clonotype was recorded a few times. V gene TRBV6-5 combines with J gene TRBJ2-7; perhaps D is TRBD1 or TRBD2 (6 bases each). Trimming shortened V by 2 bases and J by 3 bases, and 17 bases separated the two germline ends. The CDR3 length is 16 residues. Germline V gives CDR1 MNHEY, CDR2 SVGAGI. The CDR3 DNA sequence: TGTGCCAGCAGTTACCAACTTCCAGGGGAGGACTACGAGCAGTACTTC. Protein: CASSYQLPGEDYEQYF.

This clonotype was counted ten times or more. The V and J genes are TRBV5-1 and TRBJ1-1; 10 bases agree with TRBD1. The CDR3 consists of 14 residues. The V segment lost 4 bases and the J segment 4 bases; nucleotides outside the gene matches: 4. CDR1 is SGHRS, CDR2 YFSETQ, per germline. This CDR3 is CASSRDRGVTEAFF. Written as DNA, the CDR3 is TGCGCCAGCAGCCGGGACAGGGGTGTCACTGAAGCTTTCTTT.

This clonotype was detected many times. This sequence joins TRBV19 and TRBJ2-1; maybe TRBD1 (6 bases). CDR1 and CDR2 (germline): LNHDA, SQIVND (reference sequence). CDR3 length: 13 amino acids. Between the trimmed V and J ends, which lost 5 bases and 12 bases, there was a span of 17 bases. The CDR3 protein is CASSVGTLLTQFF. In DNA, the CDR3 is TGTGCCAGTAGTGTCGGGACACTACTTACGCAGTTCTTC.

This clonotype came up a few times. The gene calls are TRBV6-5 and TRBJ2-2; TRBD2 matches at 7 bases. J lost 4 bases, V lost 0 bases, and 2 bases had no gene match. The CDR3 sequence is 15 residues long. Germline V gives CDR1 MNHEY, CDR2 SVGAGI. CDR3 amino acids: CASSYSGGPTGELFF. The CDR3 nucleotides are TGTGCCAGCAGTTACTCGGGAGGGCCCACCGGGGAGCTGTTTTTT.

This clonotype was observed a handful of times. The V gene is TRBV7-2, the J gene TRBJ2-7; no definite D call. Per germline, CDR1 SGHTA and CDR2 FQGNSA. V dropped 4 bases and J dropped 5 bases, with 15 bases sitting between them. This CDR3 is 14 amino acids long. CDR3 sequence: CASSSPFAANEQYF. The CDR3 coding sequence is TGTGCCAGCAGCTCCCCTTTCGCCGCAAACGAGCAGTACTTC. The whole variable domain, remainder taken from reference TRBV7-2 and TRBJ2-7, is GAGVSQSPSNKVTEKGKDVELRCDPISGHTALYWYRQSLGQGLEFLIYFQGNSAPDKSGLPSDRFSAERTGGSVSTLTIQRTQQEDSAVYLCASSSPFAANEQYFGPGTRLTVT.

The chain employs TRBV5-1 and TRBJ2-1; D gene uncertain. Germline CDR1 reads SGHRS; CDR2 reads YFSETQ. The CDR3 sequence is 15 residues long. Trimming took 4 bases from V and 6 from J, leaving 17 bases between them. The CDR3 protein is CASSITDLLGNEQFF. The CDR3 DNA follows: TGCGCCAGCAGCATTACCGATCTGCTAGGCAATGAGCAGTTCTTC.

At least ten counts were recorded for this clonotype. This sequence joins TRBV7-2 and TRBJ1-1; D gene uncertain. Trimming stripped 3 bases from V and 3 bases from J, with 17 bases between. The CDR3 extends over 16 amino acids. CDR1 and CDR2 from the germline V gene are SGHTA and FQGNSA. CDR3 nucleotide sequence: TGTGCCAGCAGCTTGGCCTATCCGGGGTCGGACACTGAAGCTTTCTTT. Its protein is CASSLAYPGSDTEAFF.